The 16 T cell receptor beta chains given below trace back to one sample, sequenced in a study of T-cell reconstitution after alpha-beta-depleted transplantation in children. Unique molecular identifiers were incorporated when the TCRbeta library was constructed. TCRdb analysed the PCR reads with MiXCR anew, one entry per CDR3 protein. The sample consists of fewer than 550,000 distinct CDR3 sequences, 9.5% to 12% of them appearing once. The sample consisted of PBMCs, mostly from graft donor cells, taken 180 days after TCRalphabeta/CD19-depleted stem cell transplant. These receptors were obtained from a female patient aged 2-15 years who had a stem cell transplant for aplastic anemia, so the T cells may come from the graft donor.

This clonotype was counted only a few times. This CDR3 reads CASSLARLADEQFF. As DNA, the CDR3 is TGTGCCAGCAGCTTAGCAAGACTAGCTGATGAGCAGTTCTTC. The chain combines TRBV7-9 with TRBJ2-1; TRBD2 agrees at 7 bases. With V trimmed by 0 bases and J by 8 bases, 4 bases remained unmatched. The germline CDR1 and CDR2 sequences are SEHNR and FQNEAQ (reference sequence). CDR3 length equals 14 residues.

This clonotype was counted many times. The chain recombines TRBV13 with TRBJ2-1; D is unclear. V was cut by 5 bases and J by 3 bases, with 14 bases left in between. The V gene's germline CDR1 is PRHDT and CDR2 FYEKMQ (reference sequence). The CDR3 is made up of 15 amino acids. DNA of the CDR3: TGTGCCAGCAGCGCAATCTTCTTGGGCTACAATGAGCAGTTCTTC. It translates to CASSAIFLGYNEQFF.

This clonotype occurred a few times. The chain employs TRBV7-2 and TRBJ1-1; D is possibly TRBD1 (5 bases). Germline CDR1 and CDR2: SGHTA and FQGNSA. The CDR3 is made up of 15 amino acids. V lost 5 bases and J 0 bases, leaving 13 bases between the germline ends. CDR3 nucleotide sequence: TGTGCCAGCAGCACGGTGGGACGGCTGAACACTGAAGCTTTCTTT. Translated: CASSTVGRLNTEAFF.

This rearrangement joins TRBV28 to TRBJ2-3, with D perhaps given as TRBD1 or TRBD2 (6 bases each). With 5 bases removed from V and 4 bases from J, the gap between germline ends came to 19 bases. CDR1 is MDHEN and CDR2 is SYDVKM in the germline V gene. The CDR3 runs 16 residues. CDR3 protein: CASSRTGGLRSDTQYF. Here the CDR3 DNA reads TGTGCCAGCAGTCGAACCGGGGGCTTAAGGTCAGATACGCAGTATTTT.

This clonotype has a handful of counts. This sequence joins TRBV21-1 and TRBJ2-1; the DNA was not used to check the table's D call, TRBD1. TRBV21-1 is given as a pseudogene. This CDR3 contains 14 residues. In DNA, the CDR3 is TGTGCCAGCAGCAAATCCGCAGGGGGCGTTGAGCAGTTCTTC. It codes for CASSKSAGGVEQFF.

The table lists this clonotype with a few counts. The rearrangement joins TRBV28 to TRBJ2-7; D remains ambiguous. Looked up from germline, CDR1 is MDHEN and CDR2 is SYDVKM. This CDR3 has 11 amino acids. Trimming took off 7 bases at V and 6 bases at J, with 10 bases between the two ends. CDR3 sequence (DNA): TGTGCCAGCATGGCATTGGCCGAGCAGTACTTC. It is translated as CASMALAEQYF.

The chain links TRBV7-9 to TRBJ1-3; no clear D gene. The CDR3 runs to 16 residues. The ends were cut back, 2 bases at V and 2 bases at J, with 13 bases in the middle. Germline CDR1 is SEHNR and CDR2 is FQNEAQ (reference sequence). The CDR3 coding sequence is TGTGCCAGCAGCTTATCCTATGCCGGACCTGGAAACACCATATATTTT. This encodes CASSLSYAGPGNTIYF.

The V and J genes are TRBV28 and TRBJ2-7; the match to TRBD2 covers 7 bases. Germline values: CDR1 MDHEN, CDR2 SYDVKM. With V trimmed by 3 bases and J by 7 bases, 6 bases remained unmatched. The CDR3 is 13 amino acids. Here the CDR3 DNA reads TGTGCCAGCAGTTTTGTCCAGGGAGGGGAGCAGTACGTC. The encoded protein is CASSFVQGGEQYV.

The chain joins TRBV7-9 to TRBJ2-3; the D is unclear. The V end was cut by 5 bases, the J end by 4 bases, with 13 bases between. Per germline, CDR1 SEHNR and CDR2 FQNEAQ (reference sequence). The CDR3 is 14 residues long. CDR3 residues: CASSGWVGSDTQYF. Written as DNA, the CDR3 is TGTGCCAGCAGCGGATGGGTCGGGTCAGATACGCAGTATTTT.

CDR3 DNA sequence: TGTGCCATCAGTGAGTCTGAATCACCCCTCCACTTT. Translating it yields CAISESESPLHF. The chain combines TRBV10-3 with TRBJ1-6; D unresolved. Germline CDR1 and CDR2: ENHRY and SYGVKD. V lost 0 bases and J 10 bases, leaving 4 bases between the germline ends. CDR3 length: 12 residues.

The chain links TRBV30 to TRBJ2-7, with 9 bases that match TRBD1. Germline V lookup: CDR1 GTSNPN, CDR2 SVGIG (reference sequence). V was pared by 5 bases and J by 2 bases, with 10 bases of the junction left unmatched. The CDR3 totals 15 residues. CDR3 sequence (DNA): TGTGCCTGGGGCTCCGGGACAGGGCCCCCCTACGAGCAGTACTTC. The encoded protein is CAWGSGTGPPYEQYF. The full variable domain, its missing parts supplied by reference TRBV30 and TRBJ2-7, is SQTIHQWPATLVQPVGSPLSLECTVEGTSNPNLYWYRQAAGRGLQLLFYSVGIGQISSEVPQNLSASRPQDRQFILSSKKLLLSDSGFYLCAWGSGTGPPYEQYFGPGTRLTVT.

The chain couples TRBV5-1 to TRBJ1-6; the D is unclear. V lost 0 bases and J lost 4, with 11 bases in between. CDR1 is SGHRS and CDR2 is YFSETQ in the germline V gene. The CDR3 contains 16 residues. The CDR3 DNA reads as TGCGCCAGCAGCTTGGCCCCGTCCTATTATAATTCACCCCTCCACTTT. Its protein product is CASSLAPSYYNSPLHF.

V is TRBV15 and J is TRBJ2-1; 10 bases line up with TRBD1. Germline V gene lookup returns CDR1 LNHNV and CDR2 YYDKDF (reference sequence). The ends lost 1 base at V and 4 bases at J; junction bases unmatched: 1. This CDR3 region has 15 residues. The DNA of the CDR3 is TGTGCCACCAGCAGAGGACAGGGGGCTTACAATGAGCAGTTCTTC. Translation: CATSRGQGAYNEQFF.

V and J are TRBV6-1 and TRBJ2-3; D may be TRBD1 or TRBD2 (6 bases each). This CDR3 spans 14 amino acids. Germline lookup yields CDR1 MNHNS and CDR2 SASEGT. The V end lost 6 bases, the J end lost 4 bases, and 14 bases lay between the germline ends. The CDR3 sequence is CASSQGRFPDTQYF. CDR3 nucleotides: TGTGCCAGCAGCCAGGGGAGGTTCCCAGATACGCAGTATTTT.

This clonotype was observed a handful of times. The chain recombines TRBV4-3 with TRBJ1-1; 7 nucleotides agree with TRBD1. The J segment lost 7 bases and the V segment lost 1 base, leaving 6 bases of the junction unmatched. The germline V gene has CDR1 LGHNA and CDR2 YSLEER. The CDR3 consists of 14 residues. In nucleotides, the CDR3 is TGCGCCAGCAGCCAAGTGGAGGGGGCGAGTGAAGCTTTCTTT. This sequence encodes CASSQVEGASEAFF.

The chain links TRBV20-1 to TRBJ2-3; the D gene is possibly TRBD1 (5 bases). Trimming stripped 6 bases from V and 2 bases from J, with 15 bases between. Germline V CDR1 and CDR2: DFQATT, SNEGSKA (reference sequence). The CDR3 totals 14 residues. CDR3 sequence: CSATRQLHTDTQYF. The CDR3 region has the DNA TGCAGTGCGACCCGACAGCTACACACAGATACGCAGTATTTT.